This TCR beta chain was recorded in a study of graft-versus-host responses after intestinal transplantation. Study in general: Every transplant recipient was induced with anti-thymocyte globulin, then maintained on tacrolimus and steroids for around 3 years.

With respect to this clone: Its specificity is not known.

TCRdb's copy holds only in-frame clones and misses some; the assay was immunoSEQ multiplex PCR. This table has under 90,000 clones, 90% appearing once. Overall study results and limits: Within allografts, high graft-versus-host to host-versus-graft clonal ratios were seen among patients with graft-donor T cell macrochimerism.

CDR3 length equals 15 residues. Germline-derived CDR1 and CDR2 are SGHRS and YFSETQ. V was clipped by 1 base and J by 4 bases; unmatched bases: 6. The chain uses TRBV5-1 and TRBJ2-5, with 8 nucleotides matching TRBD2. The sequences come from unstimulated CD8+ T cells sorted from spleen or lymph node cells, collected before transplant. The clonotype originates from a human donor who was the organ donor for an intestinal transplant. This chain's CDR3 is CASSLTGTSGETQYF. As DNA, the CDR3 is TGCGCCAGCAGCTTGACCGGGACTAGTGGAGAGACCCAGTACTTC.